The 20 T cell receptor beta chains below come from one sample, sequenced in a study of T cell responses to AZD1222 COVID-19 vaccine. TCRdb's copy holds only in-frame clones and misses some; the assay was immunoSEQ multiplex PCR. The sample contains under 200,000 clones, about 94% of which appear only once. Specimen: peripheral blood, collected on day 0 of AZD1222 vaccination. The receptors originated from an adult in good health.

This chain uses TRBV24-1 with TRBJ1-5, with 11 nucleotides matching TRBD1. CDR1 and CDR2 from the germline V gene are KGHDR and SFDVKD. J was trimmed by 4 bases and V by 4 bases; bases with no gene match: 5. The length of the CDR3 is 16 residues. The CDR3 spells CATSDPGTGGNQPQHF. The CDR3 DNA follows: TGTGCCACCAGTGACCCGGGGACAGGGGGTAATCAGCCCCAGCATTTT.

This clone occurred once. The J gene is TRBJ1-2, the V gene TRBV10-3; 7 positions match TRBD1. Germline-derived CDR1 and CDR2 are ENHRY and SYGVKD. The CDR3 is made up of 16 amino acids. V lost 3 bases to trimming and J lost 0 bases; unmatched junction nucleotides: 7. The CDR3 DNA sequence: TGTGCCATCAGTGACTTATGGACAGGAGCTAACTATGGCTACACCTTC. Its protein is CAISDLWTGANYGYTF.

The rearrangement links TRBV6-6 to TRBJ1-1; D unresolved. The CDR3 covers 15 residues. Germline V gene lookup returns CDR1 MNHNY and CDR2 SVGAGI (reference sequence). Trimming took 0 bases from V and 2 from J, leaving 10 bases between them. The CDR3 reads CASSYSRSRNTEAFF. Written as DNA, the CDR3 is TGTGCCAGCAGTTACTCGAGGTCCCGAAACACTGAAGCTTTCTTT.

V usage is TRBV7-9 and J usage is TRBJ1-5; perhaps TRBD1 as D (5 bases). Germline lookup yields CDR1 SEHNR and CDR2 FQNEAQ (reference sequence). CDR3 size: 13 residues. V was pared by 1 base and J by 7 bases, with 8 bases between. CDR3 coding DNA: TGTGCCAGCAGCTTAGGGGGCGGCCAGCCCCAGCATTTT. Translating it yields CASSLGGGQPQHF.

The chain links TRBV7-8 to TRBJ2-7; no firm D call. The germline CDR1 and CDR2 sequences are SGHVS and FQNEAQ. There are 15 residues in the CDR3. V was shortened by 3 bases and J by 0 bases, with 12 bases between the two germline ends. The CDR3 sequence: CASSLRRSGSYEQYF. The DNA for the CDR3 is TGTGCCAGCAGCTTGAGGAGATCAGGCTCCTACGAGCAGTACTTC.

V usage is TRBV18 and J usage is TRBJ2-2, with 11 positions matching TRBD2. This CDR3 region has 18 residues. V was pared by 1 base and J by 3 bases, with 7 bases of the junction left unmatched. CDR1 and CDR2 from the germline V gene are KGHSH and LQKENI. The CDR3 sequence: CASSPRLAGGWDTGELFF. In DNA, the CDR3 is TGTGCCAGCTCACCACGGCTAGCGGGAGGTTGGGACACCGGGGAGCTGTTTTTT.

The chain carries TRBV19 and TRBJ2-1; 8 bases agree with TRBD2. The CDR3 has 14 amino acids. Germline CDR1 reads LNHDA; CDR2 reads SQIVND (reference sequence). Trimming cost V 3 bases and J 9 bases; bases outside gene matches: 7. In DNA, the CDR3 is TGTGCCAGTAGTATGGGGGGACTAGGAGTTGAGCAGTTCTTC. It specifies CASSMGGLGVEQFF.

The chain carries TRBV6-2 or TRBV6-3 and TRBJ1-5; 9 bases are a match to TRBD1. Trimming took 5 bases from V and 9 from J; bases not matched to a gene: 11. CDR3 length: 15 amino acids. Looked up from germline, CDR1 is MNHEY and CDR2 is SVGEGT. The CDR3 DNA reads as TGTGCCAGCAGTGGACCGGGACAGGGAGGTAGGCCCCAGCATTTT. Translated, it gives CASSGPGQGGRPQHF.

Here the CDR3 DNA reads TGTGCCAGCAGCCAAGATAGGAATAGCGGGAGACGGGAGACCCAGTACTTC. Protein sequence: CASSQDRNSGRRETQYF. The V and J genes are TRBV4-2 and TRBJ2-5, with TRBD2 matching over 9 bases. The germline gives CDR1 LGHNA, CDR2 YNFKEQ. With 0 bases clipped from V and 5 bases from J, the junction kept 10 bases outside the gene matches. The CDR3 loop spans 17 amino acids.

This rearrangement joins TRBV28 to TRBJ2-3, with 7 bases matching TRBD2. V shed 9 bases, J shed 11 bases, and the junction held 8 bases outside the gene matches. Looked up from germline, CDR1 is MDHEN and CDR2 is SYDVKM. The CDR3 sequence is 11 residues long. The CDR3 sequence: CASGTPGGQYF. DNA of the CDR3: TGTGCCAGTGGGACTCCGGGGGGGCAGTATTTT.

This clone was seen a single time. V gene TRBV28 combines with J gene TRBJ2-7, with TRBD2 matching 13 bases. The CDR3 is made up of 14 amino acids. Germline-derived CDR1 and CDR2 are MDHEN and SYDVKM. The J segment lost 8 bases and the V segment lost 6 bases, leaving 7 bases of the junction unmatched. CDR3 sequence reads: CASSTPGLAGKQYF. CDR3 in DNA: TGTGCCAGCAGCACTCCGGGACTAGCGGGGAAGCAGTACTTC.

The chain is built from TRBV6-9 and TRBJ2-2, with 12 bases lining up with TRBD1. Per the germline V gene, CDR1 is MNHGY and CDR2 is SVAAGI. The CDR3 contains 21 residues. With 7 bases clipped from V and 1 base from J, the junction kept 19 bases outside the gene matches. The CDR3 bases are TGTGCCAGCACCTATGCCCCCCCGGGACAGGGGGCAATGGGGAACACCGGGGAGCTGTTTTTT. Its translation is CASTYAPPGQGAMGNTGELFF.

With respect to this clone: Other nucleotide sequences in the sample specify the same CDR3. The CDR3 spells CASSLSGLTGELFF. CDR3 bases: TGTGCCAGCAGTTTGTCGGGCTTGACCGGGGAGCTGTTTTTT. The chain uses TRBV27 and TRBJ2-2; D gene ambiguous. Trimming took 3 bases from V and 5 from J, leaving 10 bases between them. Germline V gives CDR1 MNHEY, CDR2 SMNVEV (reference sequence). The CDR3 extends over 14 amino acids.

The chain carries TRBV5-1 and TRBJ2-5, with a tentative D call TRBD2 (6 bases). The CDR3 contains 17 residues. Trimming shortened V by 0 bases and J by 0 bases, and 15 bases separated the two germline ends. Germline CDR1 SGHRS, CDR2 YFSETQ. The CDR3 DNA follows: TGCGCCAGCAGCTTGGGGTTGAGCGGGCGGTACCAAGAGACCCAGTACTTC. This translates into CASSLGLSGRYQETQYF.

J is TRBJ1-2 and V is TRBV9; D gene unclear. Trimming took 3 bases from V and 4 from J, leaving 13 bases between them. The CDR3 has 14 residues. CDR1 is SGDLS and CDR2 is YYNGEE in the germline V gene. The CDR3 loop reads CASSAVGSPYGYTF. The CDR3 DNA sequence: TGTGCCAGCAGCGCAGTAGGGAGTCCCTATGGCTACACCTTC.

The chain combines TRBV28 with TRBJ2-5; D ambiguous. From germline, CDR1 is MDHEN and CDR2 SYDVKM. The CDR3 loop spans 12 amino acids. Trimming shortened V by 11 bases and J by 5 bases, and 15 bases separated the two germline ends. CDR3 loop: CALGRPSETQYF. In nucleotides, the CDR3 is TGTGCCCTGGGCAGACCCTCGGAGACCCAGTACTTC.

This chain uses TRBV11-2 with TRBJ1-2; 11 bases line up with TRBD1. V dropped 6 bases and J dropped 1; count of bases not matched to a gene: 10. In germline, CDR1 is SGHAT, CDR2 FQNNGV. There are 17 residues in the CDR3. CDR3 loop: CASRPLGDRGVNYGYTF. The CDR3 nucleotides read TGTGCCAGCAGACCCCTTGGGGACAGGGGGGTTAACTATGGCTACACCTTC.

The chain joins TRBV28 to TRBJ1-5; D is unresolved. The V end was cut by 7 bases, the J end by 1 base, with 11 bases between. Germline CDR1 is MDHEN and CDR2 is SYDVKM. CDR3 length: 14 residues. CDR3 protein: CASNSGGSNQPQHF. In DNA form, the CDR3 reads TGTGCCAGCAACTCGGGTGGCAGCAATCAGCCCCAGCATTTT.

The chain couples TRBV28 to TRBJ1-1, with 7 bases lining up with TRBD1. The germline V gene encodes CDR1 MDHEN and CDR2 SYDVKM. CDR3 length equals 11 residues. The trim removed 9 bases at V and 9 bases at J, leaving 7 bases unmatched. The CDR3 nucleotides read TGTGCCAGTCGGGACAGCGTTAAAGCTTTCTTT. It translates to CASRDSVKAFF. The whole variable domain, remainder taken from reference TRBV28 and TRBJ1-1, is DVKVTQSSRYLVKRTGEKVFLECVQDMDHENMFWYRQDPGLGLRLIYFSYDVKMKEKGDIPEGYSVSREKKERFSLILESASTNQTSMYLCASRDSVKAFFGQGTRLTVV.

This sequence joins TRBV6-5 and TRBJ1-1; no definite D call. Germline V lookup: CDR1 MNHEY, CDR2 SVGAGI. Deletions cut 2 bases from V and 1 base from J, with 8 bases between. The CDR3 has 14 residues. CDR3 sequence (DNA): TGTGCCAGCAGTTACGGCCCAACGAACACTGAAGCTTTCTTT. Protein sequence: CASSYGPTNTEAFF.